This T cell receptor (beta chain) was documented in a study of blood T cell repertoires in COVID-19. Study overall: Acute and convalescent COVID-19 specimens originated in the United States, Italy and Spain. T cells, B-cell-depleted T cells, or PBMCs supplied cDNA or gDNA.

In the authors' methods: How many nucleated cells were present was estimated from reference gene primer amplification. Method: immunoSEQ multiplex PCR; TCRdb's copy keeps in-frame clones and lacks some. V, J and clone size reflect that table, while D and trimming were determined from the DNA. The sample contains some 55,000 clones, about 89% of which appear only once. The receptor's source is a man aged 55 to 70 with acute or convalescent COVID-19. Sequencing used peripheral blood.

The CDR3 reads CAWSATPGVSGNTIYF. The CDR3 DNA is TGTGCCTGGAGTGCGACCCCAGGGGTCTCTGGAAACACCATATATTTT. V is TRBV30 and J is TRBJ1-3; possibly TRBD1 for D (6 bases). Germline CDR1 reads GTSNPN; CDR2 reads SVGIG (reference sequence). The ends were cut back, 1 base at V and 0 bases at J, with 13 bases in the middle. The CDR3 is 16 residues long.